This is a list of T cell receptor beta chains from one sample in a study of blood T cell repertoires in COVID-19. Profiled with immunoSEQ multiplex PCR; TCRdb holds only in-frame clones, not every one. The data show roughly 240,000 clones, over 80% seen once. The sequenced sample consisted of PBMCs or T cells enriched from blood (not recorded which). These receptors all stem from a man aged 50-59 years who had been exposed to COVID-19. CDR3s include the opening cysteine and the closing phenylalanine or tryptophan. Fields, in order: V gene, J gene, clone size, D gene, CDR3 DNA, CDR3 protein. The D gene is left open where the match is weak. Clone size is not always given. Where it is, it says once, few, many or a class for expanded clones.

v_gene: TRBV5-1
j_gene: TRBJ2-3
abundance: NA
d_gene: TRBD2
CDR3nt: TGCGCCAGCAGCTTGGTGGTCGTTAGCGGGGGGAGGAGCACAGATACGCAGTATTTT
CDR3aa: CASSLVVVSGGRSTDTQYF

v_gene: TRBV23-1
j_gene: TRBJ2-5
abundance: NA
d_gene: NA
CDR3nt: TGCGCCAGCAGTCGCTTACAGAGACAAGAGACCCAGTACTTC
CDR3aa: CASSRLQRQETQYF

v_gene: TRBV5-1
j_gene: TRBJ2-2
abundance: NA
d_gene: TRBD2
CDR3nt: TGCGCCAGCACCCCCCTAGCGGGAGTTGGGACCGGGGAGCTGTTTTTT
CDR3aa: CASTPLAGVGTGELFF

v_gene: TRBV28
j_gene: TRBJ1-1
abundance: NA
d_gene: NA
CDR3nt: TGTGCCAGCAGGGAAACAGGTTTCCCTGAAGCTTTCTTT
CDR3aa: CASRETGFPEAFF

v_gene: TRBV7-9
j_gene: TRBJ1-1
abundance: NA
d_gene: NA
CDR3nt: TGTGCCAGCAGCTTAGACAGTAGGACTGAAGCTTTCTTT
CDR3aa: CASSLDSRTEAFF

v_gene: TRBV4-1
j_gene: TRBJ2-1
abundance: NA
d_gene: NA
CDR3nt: TGCGCCAGCAGCTCCACCCCTAACAGAATGTACAATGAGCAGTTCTTC
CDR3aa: CASSSTPNRMYNEQFF

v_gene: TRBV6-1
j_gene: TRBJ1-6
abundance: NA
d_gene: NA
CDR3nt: TGTGCCAGCAGACAGGGCAGTTATAATTCACCCCTCCACTTT
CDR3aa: CASRQGSYNSPLHF

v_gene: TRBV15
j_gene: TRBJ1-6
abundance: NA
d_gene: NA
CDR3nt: TGTGCCACCAGCAGAGCGGGGGATCTTTCACCCCTCCACTTT
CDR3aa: CATSRAGDLSPLHF

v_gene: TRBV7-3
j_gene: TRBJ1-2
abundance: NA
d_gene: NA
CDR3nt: TGTGCCAGCAGCCATGGCAGGGATTACGGCTACACCTTC
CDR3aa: CASSHGRDYGYTF

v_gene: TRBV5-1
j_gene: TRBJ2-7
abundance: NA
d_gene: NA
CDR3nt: TGCGCCAGCAGCTGGGCACAGGCGACATCTGAACTCGAGCAGTACTTC
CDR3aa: CASSWAQATSELEQYF

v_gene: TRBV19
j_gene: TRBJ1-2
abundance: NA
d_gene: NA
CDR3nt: TGTGCCAGTAGTACCTATGGACTGGCTTATGGCTACACCTTC
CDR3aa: CASSTYGLAYGYTF

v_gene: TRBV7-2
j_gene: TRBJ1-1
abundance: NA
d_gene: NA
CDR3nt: TGTGCCAGCAGCTTCCTAGGGGTATTAAACACTGAAGCTTTCTTT
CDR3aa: CASSFLGVLNTEAFF

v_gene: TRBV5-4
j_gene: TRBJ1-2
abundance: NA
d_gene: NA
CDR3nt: TGTGCCAGCAGCTTGGGGAGCTCTAACTATGGCTACACCTTC
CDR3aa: CASSLGSSNYGYTF

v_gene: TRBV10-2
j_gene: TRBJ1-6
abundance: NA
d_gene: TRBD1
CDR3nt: TGCGCCAGCAGACTACCACCGGGACAGGGGTTTGGTAATTCACCCCTCCACTTT
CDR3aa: CASRLPPGQGFGNSPLHF

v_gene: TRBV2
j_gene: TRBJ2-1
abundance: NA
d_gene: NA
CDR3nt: TGTGCCAGCAGTGTGGAGGGGAGCTCCTACAATGAGCAGTTCTTC
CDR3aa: CASSVEGSSYNEQFF

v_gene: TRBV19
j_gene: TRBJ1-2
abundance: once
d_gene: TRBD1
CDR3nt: TGTGCCAGTAAGGGAGCAGGGGGCTCCTATGGCTACACCTTC
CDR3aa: CASKGAGGSYGYTF

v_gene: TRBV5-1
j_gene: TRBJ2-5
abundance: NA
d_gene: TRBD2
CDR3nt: TGCGCCAGTACAACCCCTGGGGGGGGTCAAGAGACCCAGTACTTC
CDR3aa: CASTTPGGGQETQYF

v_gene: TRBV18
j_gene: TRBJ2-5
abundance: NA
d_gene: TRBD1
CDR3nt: TGTGCCAGCTCACCGGGGACAGGGGGTCGAGAGACCCAGTACTTC
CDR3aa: CASSPGTGGRETQYF

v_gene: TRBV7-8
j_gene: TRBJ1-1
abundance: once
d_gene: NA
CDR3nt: TGTGCCAGCAGCACCGACACGTTCATGAACACTGAAGCTTTCTTT
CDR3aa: CASSTDTFMNTEAFF

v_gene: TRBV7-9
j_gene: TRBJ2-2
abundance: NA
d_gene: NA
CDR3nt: TGTGCCAGCAGCTTCATTATGGCCCCCACCGCCGGGGAGCTGTTTTTT
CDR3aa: CASSFIMAPTAGELFF

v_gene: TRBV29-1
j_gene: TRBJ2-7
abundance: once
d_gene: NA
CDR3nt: TGCAGCGTTGACGGGGATTCCTACGAGCAGTACTTC
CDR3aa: CSVDGDSYEQYF

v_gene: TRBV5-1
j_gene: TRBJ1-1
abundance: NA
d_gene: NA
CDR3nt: TGCGCCAGCAGCACATGGGCGGGGGACACTGAAGCTTTCTTT
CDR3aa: CASSTWAGDTEAFF

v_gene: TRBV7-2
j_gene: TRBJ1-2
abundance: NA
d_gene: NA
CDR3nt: TGTGCCAGCAGCCCGACGGGGGAATTCTGGGGCTACACCTTC
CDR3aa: CASSPTGEFWGYTF

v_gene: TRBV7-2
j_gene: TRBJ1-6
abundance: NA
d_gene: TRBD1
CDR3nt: TGTGCCAGCAGCTTCCAGGGGGCGTTCTATAATTCACCCCTCCACTTT
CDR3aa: CASSFQGAFYNSPLHF

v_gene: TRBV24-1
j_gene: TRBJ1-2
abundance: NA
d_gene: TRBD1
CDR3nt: TGTGCCACCAGTCCAGGGGGGAACTTCCAGAGCTACACCTTC
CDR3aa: CATSPGGNFQSYTF

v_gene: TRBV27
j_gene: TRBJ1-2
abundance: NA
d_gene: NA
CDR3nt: TGTGCCAGCAGTAGCGGCCCGGGACAAGATGGCTACACCTTC
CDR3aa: CASSSGPGQDGYTF

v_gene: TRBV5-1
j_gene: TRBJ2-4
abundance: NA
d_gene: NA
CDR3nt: TGCGCCAGCAGCGTCGACCAGGCTGGGCCCTGGGCCATTCAGTACTTC
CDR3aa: CASSVDQAGPWAIQYF

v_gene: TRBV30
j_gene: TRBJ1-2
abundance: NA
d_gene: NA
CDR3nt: TGTGCCTGGAGTGTAACAGTCAATAACTATGGCTACACCTTC
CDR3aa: CAWSVTVNNYGYTF

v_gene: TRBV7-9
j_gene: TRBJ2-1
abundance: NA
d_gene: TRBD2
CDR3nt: TGTGCCAGCAGCCCGCTGGGGGGGGGTACCTACAATGAGCAGTTCTTC
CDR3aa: CASSPLGGGTYNEQFF

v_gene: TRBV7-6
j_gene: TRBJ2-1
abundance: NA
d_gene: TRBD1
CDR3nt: TGTGCCAGCAGCTTAGAATGGACAGGGATTTACAATGAGCAGTTCTTC
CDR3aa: CASSLEWTGIYNEQFF

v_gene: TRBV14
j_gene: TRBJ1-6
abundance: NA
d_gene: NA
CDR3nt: TGTGCCAGCAGCCGTCTTGTTTTGGTCCCATCACTCTCACCCCTCCACTTT
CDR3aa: CASSRLVLVPSLSPLHF

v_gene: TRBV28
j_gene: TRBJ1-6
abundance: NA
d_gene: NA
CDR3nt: TGTGCCAGCAGTCGGGGTTCACCCCTCCACTTT
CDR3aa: CASSRGSPLHF

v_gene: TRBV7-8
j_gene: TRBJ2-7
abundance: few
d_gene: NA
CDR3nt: TGTGCCAGCAGCTCCAGTTGGAGCTCCTACGAGCAGTACTTC
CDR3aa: CASSSSWSSYEQYF

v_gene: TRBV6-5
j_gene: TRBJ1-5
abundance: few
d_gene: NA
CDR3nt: TGTGCCAGCAGTTCGGAGGGCGTGGGGAATCAGCCCCAGCATTTT
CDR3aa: CASSSEGVGNQPQHF

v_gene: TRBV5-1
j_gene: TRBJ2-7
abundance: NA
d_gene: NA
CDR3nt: TGCGCCAGCAGCTTGTGGGCAGCGGCGCCCCGGGAGCAGTACTTC
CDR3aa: CASSLWAAAPREQYF

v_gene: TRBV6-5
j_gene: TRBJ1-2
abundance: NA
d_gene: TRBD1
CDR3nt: TGTGCCAGCAGTTACCTCGGGACAGCGTCCGGCTACACCTTC
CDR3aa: CASSYLGTASGYTF

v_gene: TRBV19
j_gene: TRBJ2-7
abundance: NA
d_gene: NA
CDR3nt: TGTGCCAGTAGCAGGACCTGGGCAGGGGCGACCTACGAGCAGTACTTC
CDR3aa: CASSRTWAGATYEQYF

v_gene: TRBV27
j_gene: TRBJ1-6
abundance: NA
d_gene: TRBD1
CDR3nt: TGTGCCAGCAATACCCGACAGGGGACTGATAATTCACCCCTCCACTTT
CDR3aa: CASNTRQGTDNSPLHF

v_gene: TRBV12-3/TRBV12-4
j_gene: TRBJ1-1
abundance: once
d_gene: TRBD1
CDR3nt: TGTGCCAGCAGTCCGACAGGGAGAACTGAAGCTTTCTTT
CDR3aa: CASSPTGRTEAFF

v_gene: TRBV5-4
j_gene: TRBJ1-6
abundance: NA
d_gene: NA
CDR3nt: TGTGCCAGCAGCGTGGACATTCTTAATTCACCCCTCCACTTT
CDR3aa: CASSVDILNSPLHF

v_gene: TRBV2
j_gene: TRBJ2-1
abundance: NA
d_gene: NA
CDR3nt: TGTGCCAGCCAGCGTGAACAGGTCGCCTATGAGCAGTTCTTC
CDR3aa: CASQREQVAYEQFF

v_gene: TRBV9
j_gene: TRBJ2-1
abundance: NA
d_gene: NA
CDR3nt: TGTGCCAGCAGCGTTTGGCAGGGCAATGAGCAGTTCTTC
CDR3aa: CASSVWQGNEQFF

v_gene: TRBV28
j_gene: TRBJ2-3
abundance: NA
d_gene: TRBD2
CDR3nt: TGTGCCAGCAGTTCCAGCGGGAGGGCCCGGGATACGCAGTATTTT
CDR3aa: CASSSSGRARDTQYF

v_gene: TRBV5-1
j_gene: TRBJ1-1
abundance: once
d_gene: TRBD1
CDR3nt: TGCGCCAGCGCCGACAGGGAGGCTACGAGCACTGAAGCTTTCTTT
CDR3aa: CASADREATSTEAFF

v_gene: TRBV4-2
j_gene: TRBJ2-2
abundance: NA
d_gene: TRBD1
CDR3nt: TGTGCCAGCAGCGTCCAAGACGCAGGGGGCAGCGGGGAGCTGTTTTTT
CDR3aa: CASSVQDAGGSGELFF

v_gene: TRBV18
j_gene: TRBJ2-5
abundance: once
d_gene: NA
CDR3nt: TGTGCCAGCTCACCACCGAATAAGGGAGGACAAGAGACCCAGTACTTC
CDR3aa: CASSPPNKGGQETQYF

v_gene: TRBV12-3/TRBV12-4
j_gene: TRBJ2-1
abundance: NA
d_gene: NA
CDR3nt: TGTGCCAGCAGTATATACAATGAGCAGTTCTTC
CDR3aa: CASSIYNEQFF

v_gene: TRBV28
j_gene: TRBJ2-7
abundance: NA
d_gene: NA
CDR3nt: TGTGCCAGCAGTTTTCTGAGCGAGCAGTACTTC
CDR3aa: CASSFLSEQYF

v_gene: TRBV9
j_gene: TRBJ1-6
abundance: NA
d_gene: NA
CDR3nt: TGTGCCAGCAGCGTAGGTCTTTCACCCCTCCACTTT
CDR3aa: CASSVGLSPLHF

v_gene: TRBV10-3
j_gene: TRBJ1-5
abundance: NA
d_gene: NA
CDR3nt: TGTGCCTCCTCTAGGGACAAAAGCAATCAGCCCCAGCATTTT
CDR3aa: CASSRDKSNQPQHF

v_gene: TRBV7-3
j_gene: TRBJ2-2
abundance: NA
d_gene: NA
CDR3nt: TGTGCCAGCAGCTTTTCAGGGTCCACCGGGGAGCTGTTTTTT
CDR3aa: CASSFSGSTGELFF

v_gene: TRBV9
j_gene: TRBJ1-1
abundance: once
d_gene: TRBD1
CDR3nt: TGTGCCAGCAGCTCCCGCAGGGGGCACACTGAAGCTTTCTTT
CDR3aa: CASSSRRGHTEAFF

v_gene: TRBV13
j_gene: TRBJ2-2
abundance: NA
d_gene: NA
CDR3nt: TGTGCCAGCACCCAATGGAGAGGTTCGAGAGGGGAGCTGTTTTTT
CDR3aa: CASTQWRGSRGELFF

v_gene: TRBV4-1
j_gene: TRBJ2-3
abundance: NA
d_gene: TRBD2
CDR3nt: TGCGCCAGCAGCTCGACTAGCGGGGGGCGTACGCAGTATTTT
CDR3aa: CASSSTSGGRTQYF

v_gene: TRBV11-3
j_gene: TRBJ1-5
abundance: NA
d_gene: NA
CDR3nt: TGTGCCAGCAGCCTTAAGATACTGGAGGCCAATGATAGCAATCAGCCCCAGCATTTT
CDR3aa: CASSLKILEANDSNQPQHF